The next 26 T cell receptor beta chains were all read from a single sample in a study of blood T cell repertoires in COVID-19. Some clones are missing from TCRdb's copy, which holds only in-frame ones; the method was immunoSEQ multiplex PCR. The table records around 210,000 clones, around 92% of them present only once. Sequencing input: PBMCs or T cells enriched from blood (not recorded which). All receptors derive from a woman younger than 35 who had recovered from COVID-19.

This clone was counted a single time. The chain joins TRBV2 to TRBJ2-7, with TRBD2 as a possible D gene (6 bases). V was cut by 6 bases and J by 5 bases, with 20 bases left in between. The CDR3 length is 15 residues. Germline-derived CDR1 and CDR2 are SNHLY and FYNNEI. CDR3 coding DNA: TGTGCCAGCAGGGCGGGACCCCGGGTTGTCGACGAGCAGTACTTC. It encodes CASRAGPRVVDEQYF.

The chain links TRBV28 to TRBJ1-6; TRBD1 might be the D (5 bases). The CDR3 consists of 16 residues. Per the germline V gene, CDR1 is MDHEN and CDR2 is SYDVKM. V was cut by 1 base and J by 6 bases, with 13 bases left in between. CDR3 nucleotide sequence: TGTGCCAGCAGTTTATCTTCGGCAGGGTCTAATTCACCCCTCCACTTT. This sequence encodes CASSLSSAGSNSPLHF.

The V gene is TRBV28, the J gene TRBJ1-5; 10 nucleotides match TRBD1. Germline values: CDR1 MDHEN, CDR2 SYDVKM. V was clipped by 3 bases and J by 0 bases; unmatched bases: 11. The CDR3 totals 19 residues. The CDR3 region is CASSFPTGGVTNSNQPQHF. CDR3 DNA: TGTGCCAGCAGTTTCCCGACAGGGGGCGTTACGAATAGCAATCAGCCCCAGCATTTT.

The gene calls are TRBV6-1 and TRBJ2-2, with D maybe TRBD2 (6 bases). Germline V gene data show CDR1 as MNHNS and CDR2 as SASEGT. The V end lost 1 base, the J end lost 6 bases, and 15 bases lay between the germline ends. The CDR3 sequence is 16 residues long. In DNA form, the CDR3 reads TGTGCCAGCAGTGAAGGAAGCCGAGGGGAGGCCGGGGAGCTGTTTTTT. Translation gives CASSEGSRGEAGELFF.

The chain employs TRBV27 and TRBJ1-2; tentatively, D is TRBD1 (5 bases). The CDR3 sequence is 15 residues long. V lost 3 bases to trimming and J lost 4 bases, with 15 bases between them. Germline V gene data show CDR1 as MNHEY and CDR2 as SMNVEV (reference sequence). The DNA for the CDR3 is TGTGCCAGCAGTTTGGGGCTCTGGGTACCCTATGGCTACACCTTC. It encodes CASSLGLWVPYGYTF.

This sequence joins TRBV7-6 and TRBJ2-2; 10 nucleotides match TRBD1. Germline V gene lookup returns CDR1 SGHVS and CDR2 FNYEAQ. Trimming removed 11 bases from V and 0 bases from J; junction bases left unmatched: 12. The CDR3 has 17 amino acids. The CDR3 protein is CACPGPGQGTNTGELFF. The CDR3 DNA is TGTGCCTGCCCAGGCCCGGGACAGGGGACGAACACCGGGGAGCTGTTTTTT.

J is TRBJ1-2 and V is TRBV30; tentative D call: TRBD1 (6 bases). V was shortened by 0 bases and J by 7 bases, with 18 bases between the two germline ends. Germline CDR1 reads GTSNPN; CDR2 reads SVGIG (reference sequence). CDR3 length: 15 residues. The CDR3 DNA reads TGTGCCTGGAGTGTAACAGGGATCCCCCCTGCTGGCTACACCTTC. Translating it yields CAWSVTGIPPAGYTF.

The gene calls are TRBV6-1 and TRBJ2-7; possibly TRBD2 for D (6 bases). V lost 2 bases and J 6 bases, leaving 11 bases between the germline ends. Germline lookup yields CDR1 MNHNS and CDR2 SASEGT. This CDR3 contains 13 residues. DNA for the CDR3: TGTGCCAGCAGTGAAAGTGGAGGGTGCGAGCAGTACTTC. Protein sequence: CASSESGGCEQYF.

The chain links TRBV3-1 (or the pseudogene TRBV3-2) to TRBJ2-5; 8 nucleotides line up with TRBD1. Germline-derived CDR1 and CDR2 are LGHDT and YNNKEL (reference sequence). CDR3 length equals 15 residues. With 3 bases clipped from V and 5 bases from J, the junction kept 8 bases outside the gene matches. The CDR3 sequence: CASSHPRQGFETQYF. As DNA, the CDR3 is TGTGCCAGCAGCCACCCTAGACAGGGGTTTGAGACCCAGTACTTC.

This chain connects TRBV19 to TRBJ2-3; TRBD1 aligns across 8 bases. Trimming removed 4 bases from V and 2 bases from J; junction bases left unmatched: 5. CDR3 size: 15 residues. The V gene's germline CDR1 is LNHDA and CDR2 SQIVND (reference sequence). The CDR3 reads CASSTQGAATDTQYF. In nucleotides, the CDR3 is TGTGCCAGTAGTACTCAGGGGGCTGCCACAGATACGCAGTATTTT.

The CDR3 DNA reads TGTGCCAGCAGCTCCCATCCCTACGAGCAGTACTTC. Its translation is CASSSHPYEQYF. The V gene is TRBV13, the J gene TRBJ2-7; no clear D. Germline-derived CDR1 and CDR2 are PRHDT and FYEKMQ (reference sequence). This CDR3 spans 12 amino acids. V was shortened by 4 bases and J by 2 bases, with 6 bases between the two germline ends.

This chain's CDR3 is CASSSTGGARTGELFF. CDR3 in DNA: TGTGCCAGCAGCTCGACAGGGGGCGCCAGGACCGGGGAGCTGTTTTTT. The chain links TRBV5-6 to TRBJ2-2; the match to TRBD1 covers 10 bases. From germline, CDR1 is SGHDT and CDR2 YYEEEE. V trimming: 3 bases; J trimming: 5 bases; junction bases outside the gene matches: 7. The CDR3 totals 16 residues.

The CDR3 nucleotides are TGTGCCAGCAGCTTTCTGGGGGGGACAGATACGCAGTATTTT. It yields the protein CASSFLGGTDTQYF. The chain links TRBV5-5 to TRBJ2-3; TRBD2 matches at 7 bases. J was trimmed by 3 bases and V by 2 bases; bases with no gene match: 3. Germline CDR1 is SGHKS and CDR2 is YYEKEE (reference sequence). The CDR3 is made up of 14 amino acids.

This sequence joins TRBV11-2 and TRBJ2-1, with 8 bases fitting TRBD1. This CDR3 contains 19 residues. CDR1 SGHAT and CDR2 FQNNGV come from the germline V gene. The ends lost 5 bases at V and 1 base at J; junction bases unmatched: 16. The CDR3 region has the DNA TGTGCCAGCAGCCTACTCTTCCCGCGACAGGGGAGGTCCTACAATGAGCAGTTCTTC. It codes for CASSLLFPRQGRSYNEQFF.

The J gene is TRBJ2-3, the V gene TRBV24-1; perhaps TRBD1 as D (5 bases). The CDR3 has 14 amino acids. V gave up 2 bases and J gave up 4 bases, with 9 bases separating them. Germline loops: CDR1 KGHDR, CDR2 SFDVKD. As DNA, the CDR3 is TGTGCCACCAGTGATTCCCAGGGTTCAGATACGCAGTATTTT. It encodes CATSDSQGSDTQYF.

The chain combines TRBV28 with TRBJ2-6, with a tentative D call TRBD1 (6 bases). The CDR3 contains 15 residues. Germline CDR1 reads MDHEN; CDR2 reads SYDVKM. The germline V and J ends were trimmed by 3 bases and 2 bases, with 8 bases remaining between them. The CDR3 loop reads CASSFYRAGANVLTF. Here the CDR3 DNA reads TGTGCCAGCAGTTTTTACAGGGCTGGGGCCAACGTCCTGACTTTC.

The count of this clone is one. The V call is TRBV3-1 (or the pseudogene TRBV3-2), the J call TRBJ1-1, with D maybe TRBD1 (5 bases). V shed 6 bases and J shed 5 bases, with 16 bases lying between them. This CDR3 region has 14 residues. Looked up from germline, CDR1 is LGHDT and CDR2 is YNNKEL (reference sequence). The CDR3 nucleotides read TGTGCCAGCAGTCCTATTACCGGGACTACTGAAGCTTTCTTT. Its translation is CASSPITGTTEAFF.

This clone was observed once. The rearrangement uses TRBV7-2 and TRBJ2-3; maybe TRBD1 (5 bases). This CDR3 contains 14 residues. In germline, CDR1 is SGHTA, CDR2 FQGNSA. Trimming took off 2 bases at V and 5 bases at J, with 11 bases between the two ends. DNA for the CDR3: TGTGCCAGCAGCTTATGGCTAGGGGAAGATACGCAGTATTTT. Its translation is CASSLWLGEDTQYF.

The chain is built from TRBV3-1 (or the pseudogene TRBV3-2) and TRBJ2-1; 9 bases align to TRBD2. The CDR3 is made up of 16 amino acids. Trimming cost V 1 base and J 6 bases; bases outside gene matches: 7. CDR1 is LGHDT and CDR2 is YNNKEL in the germline V gene (reference sequence). The CDR3 spells CASSQVRRGGRNEQFF. The CDR3 DNA sequence: TGTGCCAGCAGCCAAGTCCGGCGGGGGGGCCGCAATGAGCAGTTCTTC.

The chain employs TRBV28 and TRBJ1-2; 7 bases map to TRBD1. Germline CDR1 is MDHEN and CDR2 is SYDVKM. There are 13 residues in the CDR3. V was clipped by 6 bases and J by 5 bases; unmatched bases: 6. The CDR3 nucleotides read TGTGCCAGCAGAGAGGGACAGTTATATGGCTACACCTTC. It translates to CASREGQLYGYTF.

This chain uses TRBV5-4 with TRBJ2-7; D possibly corresponds to TRBD2 (6 bases). This CDR3 has 13 amino acids. Germline V gene lookup returns CDR1 SGHNT and CDR2 YYREEE (reference sequence). V was shortened by 4 bases and J by 0 bases, with 8 bases between the two germline ends. CDR3 sequence: CASSHGSSYEQYF. The CDR3 DNA is TGTGCCAGCAGCCACGGGAGCTCCTACGAGCAGTACTTC.

The chain has TRBV27 and TRBJ2-1, with D possibly matching TRBD2 (6 bases). The CDR3 loop spans 13 amino acids. Trimming stripped 6 bases from V and 7 bases from J, with 13 bases between. The germline gives CDR1 MNHEY, CDR2 SMNVEV (reference sequence). CDR3 residues: CASSGGMRNEQFF. The CDR3 region has the DNA TGTGCCAGCAGCGGGGGTATGAGGAATGAGCAGTTCTTC.

This clone was picked up one time. This chain connects TRBV6-5 to TRBJ2-7; 8 positions match TRBD2. V lost 0 bases, J lost 5 bases, and 3 bases stayed unmatched. CDR3 length equals 14 residues. Germline V gives CDR1 MNHEY, CDR2 SVGAGI. The CDR3 loop is CASSYSGGVNEQYF. The CDR3 coding sequence is TGTGCCAGCAGTTACTCCGGGGGGGTCAACGAGCAGTACTTC.

V gene TRBV18 combines with J gene TRBJ1-3; D is perhaps TRBD1 (5 bases). The CDR3 is made up of 15 amino acids. Deletions cut 4 bases from V and 0 bases from J, with 10 bases between. Germline CDR1 reads KGHSH; CDR2 reads LQKENI. Written as DNA, the CDR3 is TGTGCCAGCTCACGACAGTCCTCCTCTGGAAACACCATATATTTT. Its protein product is CASSRQSSSGNTIYF. Combining the CDR3 with reference TRBV18 and TRBJ1-3 gives the whole variable domain NAGVMQNPRHLVRRRGQEARLRCSPMKGHSHVYWYRQLPEEGLKFMVYLQKENIIDESGMPKERFSAEFPKEGPSILRIQQVVRGDSAAYFCASSRQSSSGNTIYFGEGSWLTVV.

The V and J genes are TRBV6-5 and TRBJ1-1, with D possibly being TRBD1 (6 bases). Per the germline V gene, CDR1 is MNHEY and CDR2 is SVGAGI. The CDR3 sequence is 15 residues long. V gave up 4 bases and J gave up 6 bases, with 18 bases separating them. CDR3 sequence: CASSLFKAGAAEAFF. For the CDR3, the DNA is TGTGCCAGCAGTTTATTTAAGGCGGGGGCCGCTGAAGCTTTCTTT.

CDR3 in amino acids: CASSQDTSGPYEQYF. The CDR3 DNA follows: TGTGCCAGCAGCCAAGATACTAGCGGTCCCTACGAGCAGTACTTC. This chain uses TRBV4-2 with TRBJ2-7; 8 nucleotides match TRBD2. Trimming cost V 0 bases and J 2 bases; bases outside gene matches: 3. The CDR3 length is 15 residues. Per germline, CDR1 LGHNA and CDR2 YNFKEQ.